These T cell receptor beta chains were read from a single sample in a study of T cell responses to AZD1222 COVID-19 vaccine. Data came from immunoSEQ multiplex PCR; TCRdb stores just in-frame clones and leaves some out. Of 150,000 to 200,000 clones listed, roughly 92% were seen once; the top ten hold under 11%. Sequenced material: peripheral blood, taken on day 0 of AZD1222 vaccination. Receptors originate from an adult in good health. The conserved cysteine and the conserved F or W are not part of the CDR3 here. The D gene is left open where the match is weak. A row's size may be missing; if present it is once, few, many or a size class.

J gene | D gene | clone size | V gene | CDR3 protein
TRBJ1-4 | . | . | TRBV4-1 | ASSHPGGTHEKLF
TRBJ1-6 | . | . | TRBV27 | ASSRYERENSPLH
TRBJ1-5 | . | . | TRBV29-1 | SVSSTGGSNQPQH
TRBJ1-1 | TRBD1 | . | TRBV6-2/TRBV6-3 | ASSSSSGRGSTEAF
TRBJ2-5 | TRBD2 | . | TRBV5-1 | ASSLAGAGVWEETQY
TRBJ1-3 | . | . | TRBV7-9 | ASSPRGVTGNTIY
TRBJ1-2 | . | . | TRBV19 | ASSRQHNYGYT
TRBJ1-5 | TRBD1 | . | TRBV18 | ASSRGQSNQPQH
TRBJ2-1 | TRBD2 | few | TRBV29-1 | SVEGLAGVSSYNEQF
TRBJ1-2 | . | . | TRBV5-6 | ASSLDTLTRALNYGYT
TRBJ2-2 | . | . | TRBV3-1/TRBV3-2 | ASSQVVGKGPGELF
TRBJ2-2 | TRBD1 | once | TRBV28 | ASRNTGATGELF
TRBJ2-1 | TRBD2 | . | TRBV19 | ASSTSLAGWRGGEQF
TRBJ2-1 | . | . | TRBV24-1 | ATSDSEGLYNEQF
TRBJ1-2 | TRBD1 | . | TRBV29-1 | SVEDLRQGGGYGYT
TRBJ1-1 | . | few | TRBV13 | ASSLRQEAF
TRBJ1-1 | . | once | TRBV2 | ASTSDGTETF
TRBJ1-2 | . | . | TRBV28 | ASSLGGQPSYGYT